There are many counts of the clone carrying this TCR beta chain. The data belong to a study of T cells in Graves' hyperthyroidism and ophthalmopathy. Amplified regions were TCR beta CDR3 sequences from RNA transcripts. Primed by the HTBI set, a first-round RT-PCR was run on the TCR CDR3. MiXCR, applied by TCRdb to the multiplex PCR reads, yields one record per CDR3 protein. In the table there are around 240,000 distinct CDR3 sequences, about 15% of which are singletons. The sample taken for sequencing was blood. This TCR was recovered from a woman in her thirties or forties with Graves' hyperthyroidism that later progressed to Graves' ophthalmopathy.

The DNA for the CDR3 is TGTGCCAGCAGAGGGACAGGGATCAATGAGCAGTTCTTC. Its protein product is CASRGTGINEQFF. The V and J genes are TRBV28 and TRBJ2-1, with 9 nucleotides matching TRBD1. CDR1 MDHEN and CDR2 SYDVKM come from the germline V gene. V shed 6 bases and J 6 bases; nucleotides not matched to a gene: 3. The CDR3 is 13 residues long.